By sample fraction, the clone carrying this T cell receptor beta chain is medium-sized. Methods used by the authors: Reference gene primer amplification gave nucleated cell count estimates. Generated by immunoSEQ multiplex PCR, the TCRdb table keeps only in-frame clones and is missing some. The V and J calls and the clone size are those of that table, but D and trimming were determined from the DNA. In the table there are 250,000 to 300,000 clones, approximately 90% of which are singletons. The V gene end was trimmed by 4 bases and the J gene end by 6 bases; junction bases not matched to a gene: 4. The CDR3 consists of 14 residues. Per the germline V gene, CDR1 is MRHNA and CDR2 is SNTAGT. The record originates from a study of blood T cell repertoires in COVID-19. Overall study context: Nucleic acid was either cDNA or gDNA, and it came from T cells, B-cell-depleted T cells, or PBMCs.

Recovered status in Cohort 3 required two negative PCRs, clearance, or symptom resolution. This TCR was sampled from a man aged 40-50 years who had recovered from COVID-19. The material sequenced was PBMCs or T cells enriched from blood (not recorded which). This chain uses TRBV6-4 with TRBJ2-2; 8 nucleotides match TRBD1. The CDR3 DNA sequence: TGTGCCAGCAGTGGGACAGGGACCCCCGGGGAGCTGTTTTTT. Protein sequence: CASSGTGTPGELFF.